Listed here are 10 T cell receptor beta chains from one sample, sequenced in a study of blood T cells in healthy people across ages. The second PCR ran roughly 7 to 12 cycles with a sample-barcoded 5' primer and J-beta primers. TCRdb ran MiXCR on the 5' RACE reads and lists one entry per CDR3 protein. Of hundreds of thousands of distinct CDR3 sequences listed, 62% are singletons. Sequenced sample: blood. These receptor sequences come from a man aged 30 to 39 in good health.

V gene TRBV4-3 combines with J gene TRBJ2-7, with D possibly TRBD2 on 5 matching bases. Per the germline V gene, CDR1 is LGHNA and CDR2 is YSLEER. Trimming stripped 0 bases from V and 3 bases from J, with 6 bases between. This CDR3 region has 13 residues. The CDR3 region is CASSQEAGYEQYF. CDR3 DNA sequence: TGCGCCAGCAGCCAAGAGGCGGGCTACGAGCAGTACTTC.

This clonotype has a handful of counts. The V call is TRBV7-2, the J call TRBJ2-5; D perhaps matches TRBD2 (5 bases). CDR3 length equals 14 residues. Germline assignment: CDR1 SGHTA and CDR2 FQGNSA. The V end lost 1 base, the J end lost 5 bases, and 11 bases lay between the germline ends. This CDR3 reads CASSLGPQRETQYF. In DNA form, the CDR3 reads TGTGCCAGCAGCTTAGGCCCCCAGCGGGAGACCCAGTACTTC.

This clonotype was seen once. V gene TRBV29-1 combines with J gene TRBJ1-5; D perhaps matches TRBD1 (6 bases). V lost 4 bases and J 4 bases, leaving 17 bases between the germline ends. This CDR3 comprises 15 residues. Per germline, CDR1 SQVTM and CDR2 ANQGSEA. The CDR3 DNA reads TGCAGCGTTGGGGGACCGGGACAAGGAAATCAGCCCCAGCATTTT. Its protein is CSVGGPGQGNQPQHF.

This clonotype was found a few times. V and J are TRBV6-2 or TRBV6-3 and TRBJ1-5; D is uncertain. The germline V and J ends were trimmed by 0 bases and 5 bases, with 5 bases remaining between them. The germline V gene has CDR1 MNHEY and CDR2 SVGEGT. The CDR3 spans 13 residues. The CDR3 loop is CASSYSSDQPQHF. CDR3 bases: TGTGCCAGCAGTTACTCGAGTGATCAGCCCCAGCATTTT.

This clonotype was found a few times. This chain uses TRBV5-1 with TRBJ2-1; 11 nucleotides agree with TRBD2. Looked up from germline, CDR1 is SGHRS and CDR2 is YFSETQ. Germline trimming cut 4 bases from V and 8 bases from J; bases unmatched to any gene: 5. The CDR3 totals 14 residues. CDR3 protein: CASSVLAGGDEQFF. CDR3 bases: TGCGCCAGCAGCGTGCTAGCGGGGGGAGATGAGCAGTTCTTC.

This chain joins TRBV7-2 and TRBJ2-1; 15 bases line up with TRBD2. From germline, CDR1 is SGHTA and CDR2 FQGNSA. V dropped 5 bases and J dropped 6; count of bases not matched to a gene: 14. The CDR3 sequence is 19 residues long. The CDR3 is CASSRTSGGAGVSSNEQFF. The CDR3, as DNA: TGTGCCAGCAGCCGGACTAGCGGGGGGGCCGGGGTTAGCTCCAATGAGCAGTTCTTC. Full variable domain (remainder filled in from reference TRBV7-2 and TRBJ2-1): GAGVSQSPSNKVTEKGKDVELRCDPISGHTALYWYRQSLGQGLEFLIYFQGNSAPDKSGLPSDRFSAERTGGSVSTLTIQRTQQEDSAVYLCASSRTSGGAGVSSNEQFFGPGTRLTVL.

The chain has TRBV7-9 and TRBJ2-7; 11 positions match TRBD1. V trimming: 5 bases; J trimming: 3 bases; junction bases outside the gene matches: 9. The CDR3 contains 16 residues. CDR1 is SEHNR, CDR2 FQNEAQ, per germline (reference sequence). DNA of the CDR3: TGTGCCAGCAGCGCCTCAACCGGGACAGGGGGCTACGAGCAGTACTTC. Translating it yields CASSASTGTGGYEQYF.

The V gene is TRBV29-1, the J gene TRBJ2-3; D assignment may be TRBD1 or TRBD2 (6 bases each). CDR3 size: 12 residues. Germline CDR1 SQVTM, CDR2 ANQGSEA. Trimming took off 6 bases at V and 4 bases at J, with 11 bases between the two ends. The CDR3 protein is CSVPGAPDTQYF. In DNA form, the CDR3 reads TGCAGCGTCCCGGGGGCCCCAGATACGCAGTATTTT.

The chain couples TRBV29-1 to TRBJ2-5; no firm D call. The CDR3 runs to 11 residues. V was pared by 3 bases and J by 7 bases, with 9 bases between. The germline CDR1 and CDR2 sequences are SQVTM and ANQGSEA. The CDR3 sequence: CSVEDVGTQYF. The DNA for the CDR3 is TGCAGCGTTGAGGACGTAGGGACCCAGTACTTC.

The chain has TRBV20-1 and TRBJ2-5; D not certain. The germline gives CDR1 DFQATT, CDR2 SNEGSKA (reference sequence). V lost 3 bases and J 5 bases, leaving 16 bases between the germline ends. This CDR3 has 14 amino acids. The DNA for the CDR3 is TGCAGTGCTAGTCTTGCCGGATCTGTGGAGACCCAGTACTTC. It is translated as CSASLAGSVETQYF.